This T cell receptor (beta chain) was recorded in a study of Graves' ophthalmopathy and Graves' hyperthyroidism. Findings of the study overall: Appearing in blood as well were most expanded thyroid clonotypes above 0.001 frequency.

Ophthalmopathy was moderately-to-severely active, CAS at least 3, NOSPECS at least 4, lasting under 3 months. Uncontrolled infections, pregnancy, lactation or other autoimmune diseases led to patient exclusion. This clonotype was seen ten or more times. The antigen is unknown. CDR3 regions of TCR beta were amplified from RNA transcripts. HTBI primers were employed in first-round RT-PCR, then a second-round multiplex PCR followed. TCRdb reanalysed the multiplex PCR reads using MiXCR and keeps one entry per CDR3 protein. The data show about 740,000 distinct CDR3 sequences, roughly two fifths seen once. The receptor was isolated from an adult man with Graves' ophthalmopathy. The sequenced sample was peripheral blood.

Here the CDR3 DNA reads TGTGCCAGCAGCCTAATAGCGGGAGTTGAAGAGACCCAGTACTTC. Its protein is CASSLIAGVEETQYF. The gene calls are TRBV7-7 and TRBJ2-5; 9 positions match TRBD2. Germline CDR1 is SSHAT and CDR2 is FNYEAQ (reference sequence). The CDR3 is 15 amino acids. Trimming took 5 bases from V and 3 from J; bases not matched to a gene: 7.